This paragraph reports one T cell receptor beta chain. The antigen is unknown. The authors incorporated unique molecular identifiers into the TCR beta cDNA libraries. Out of 1 to 10 million T cells, roughly 0.5 million cDNA molecules were generated. Each CDR3 protein gets one entry after TCRdb re-called the PCR reads with MiXCR. The sample gives fewer than 700,000 distinct CDR3 sequences, 44% of which show up once; about 1.8% is in the top ten. The ends lost 3 bases at V and 6 bases at J; junction bases unmatched: 13. This CDR3 comprises 17 residues. The entry originates in a study of post-analysis software for immune sequencing data. Study at large: Recorded disease courses covered relapsing-remitting, secondary progressive and progressive-relapsing multiple sclerosis. Some patients had no subtype annotation.

Study outcomes and limitations: Controls showed lower frequencies than patients for a handful of TRBV segments, and TRBV5-6, TRBV5-1 and TRBV20-1 were among these. Samples made in the same batch grouped tightly together by F measure.

The sample consisted of blood. The V gene is TRBV12-3 or TRBV12-4, the J gene TRBJ2-3; 9 nucleotides line up with TRBD1. This TCR came from a girl aged 10-17 years with multiple sclerosis. DNA of the CDR3: TGTGCCAGCAGTTTTAATTTGGGGACAGGGATGGCGGATACGCAGTATTTT. This sequence encodes CASSFNLGTGMADTQYF.